These T cell receptor beta chains were read from a single sample in a study of shared clonotypes between healthy human individuals. Assay used: immunoSEQ multiplex PCR; TCRdb lists only in-frame clones, some missing. The profile shows hundreds of thousands of clones, 77% of them singletons. Source material: PBMCs. Source of these receptors: a woman aged 40 to 49 in good health. Some clones in this sample may be carry-over from other donors' samples. The CDR3 runs from the conserved cysteine through the conserved F or W. The D gene is left open where the match is weak. Not all rows give a size; the values are once, few, many and, for expanded clones, a class.

size	V	D	J	CDR3	DNA
NA	TRBV7-6	TRBD2	TRBJ2-5	CASSFGTSGRRETQYF	TGTGCCAGCAGCTTCGGGACTAGCGGGAGGAGGGAGACCCAGTACTTC
NA	TRBV7-2	NA	TRBJ2-7	CASSPSRYSGDYEQYF	TGTGCCAGCAGCCCTAGCAGGTACAGCGGCGACTACGAGCAGTACTTC
once	TRBV27	TRBD2	TRBJ2-7	CASRNYTGGNEQYF	TGTGCCAGCCGAAATTACACGGGAGGTAACGAGCAGTACTTC
NA	TRBV7-3	TRBD2	TRBJ2-7	CASSLDSGNSYEQYF	TGTGCCAGCAGCCTAGATAGCGGGAACTCCTACGAGCAGTACTTC
NA	TRBV23-1	NA	TRBJ1-2	CASSQSGPLGSYTF	TGCGCCAGCAGTCAATCCGGGCCCTTAGGGAGCTACACCTTC
NA	TRBV9	NA	TRBJ1-1	CASGDPGGNTEAFF	TGTGCCAGTGGAGACCCCGGGGGGAACACTGAAGCTTTCTTT
NA	TRBV5-6	NA	TRBJ2-6	CASSWGGPGANVLTF	TGTGCCAGCAGCTGGGGAGGACCTGGGGCCAACGTCCTGACTTTC
NA	TRBV6-5	NA	TRBJ1-2	CASSKSRGYTF	TGTGCCAGCAGCAAATCTAGAGGCTACACCTTC
NA	TRBV19	NA	TRBJ2-7	CASSIAQGPYEQYF	TGTGCCAGTAGTATAGCTCAGGGGCCGTACGAGCAGTACTTC
NA	TRBV30	TRBD1	TRBJ1-5	CAWSVRDRRASNQPQHF	TGTGCCTGGAGTGTACGGGACAGGCGAGCTAGCAATCAGCCCCAGCATTTT
NA	TRBV6-1	TRBD1	TRBJ1-3	CASGGQAGSGNTIYF	TGTGCCAGCGGGGGACAGGCCGGCTCTGGAAACACCATATATTTT
NA	TRBV11-2	TRBD1	TRBJ2-6	CASSKDRVSANVLTF	TGTGCCAGCAGCAAAGACAGGGTTAGTGCCAACGTCCTGACTTTC
NA	TRBV4-1	NA	TRBJ1-5	CASSQGQDGNQPQHF	TGCGCCAGCAGCCAAGGACAGGATGGCAATCAGCCCCAGCATTTT
once	TRBV10-2	TRBD2	TRBJ2-1	CATRTSGRGDEQFF	TGCGCCACCCGGACTAGCGGGAGGGGCGATGAGCAGTTCTTC
NA	TRBV10-2	NA	TRBJ2-7	CASRQVYEQYF	TGCGCCAGCAGACAGGTCTACGAGCAGTACTTC
NA	TRBV7-2	TRBD1	TRBJ2-7	CASRDPGQGGSGSYEQYF	TGTGCCAGCAGGGATCCGGGACAGGGGGGTAGTGGCTCCTACGAGCAGTACTTC
NA	TRBV7-2	NA	TRBJ2-3	CASSNRDTQYF	TGTGCCAGCAGCAATAGAGATACGCAGTATTTT
NA	TRBV5-4	NA	TRBJ2-1	CASSLDRSSYNEQFF	TGTGCCAGCAGCTTGGACAGAAGCTCCTACAATGAGCAGTTCTTC
many	TRBV19	NA	TRBJ2-3	CASSVWEAPDTQYF	TGTGCCAGTAGTGTGTGGGAGGCCCCAGATACGCAGTATTTT
many	TRBV9	NA	TRBJ1-5	CASSVDEGQPQHF	TGTGCCAGCAGCGTAGATGAGGGTCAGCCCCAGCATTTT
NA	TRBV19	NA	TRBJ2-6	CASSISVGSGANVLTF	TGTGCCAGTAGTATCTCGGTTGGATCTGGGGCCAACGTCCTGACTTTC
NA	TRBV4-3	NA	TRBJ2-1	CASSQEFGSYNEQFF	TGCGCCAGCAGCCAAGAATTCGGCTCCTACAATGAGCAGTTCTTC
NA	TRBV11-1	NA	TRBJ1-1	CASSFLGTEAFF	TGTGCCAGCAGCTTCCTAGGGACTGAAGCTTTCTTT
NA	TRBV7-3	NA	TRBJ2-1	CASSLGLANEQFF	TGTGCCAGCAGCTTAGGGCTAGCCAATGAGCAGTTCTTC
few	TRBV4-1	TRBD2	TRBJ2-2	CASSQGGLAGVGTGELFF	TGCGCCAGCAGCCAAGGCGGCCTAGCGGGAGTAGGCACCGGGGAGCTGTTTTTT
NA	TRBV9	NA	TRBJ1-2	CASSVDGFNYGYTF	TGTGCCAGCAGCGTAGACGGATTCAACTATGGCTACACCTTC
few	TRBV15	NA	TRBJ1-4	CATTQGTNEKLFF	TGTGCCACCACCCAAGGGACTAATGAAAAACTGTTTTTT
NA	TRBV15	NA	TRBJ2-4	CATSLRTVPIPKNIQYF	TGTGCCACCAGCTTACGGACTGTGCCCATTCCCAAAAACATTCAGTACTTC
NA	TRBV15	NA	TRBJ2-4	CATSRDAGGLGRNIQYF	TGTGCCACCAGCAGAGATGCTGGGGGCCTAGGGCGGAACATTCAGTACTTC
NA	TRBV7-3	TRBD2	TRBJ2-3	CASSLIGGGSDTQYF	TGTGCCAGCAGCTTAATTGGCGGGGGTTCAGATACGCAGTATTTT
NA	TRBV5-1	TRBD2	TRBJ2-1	CASSLDSGRMGEQFF	TGCGCCAGCAGCTTAGATAGCGGGAGGATGGGGGAGCAGTTCTTC
NA	TRBV6-6	TRBD2	TRBJ2-1	CASRSGRVDNEQFF	TGTGCCAGCAGGAGCGGGAGAGTCGACAATGAGCAGTTCTTC
once	TRBV2	NA	TRBJ1-1	CASSGAGLKRTEAFF	TGTGCCAGCAGTGGGGCAGGGCTAAAGAGGACTGAAGCTTTCTTT
NA	TRBV27	TRBD1	TRBJ1-1	CASSSGIYRGNTEAFF	TGTGCCAGCAGTTCGGGGATCTACAGGGGGAACACTGAAGCTTTCTTT
many	TRBV18	TRBD2	TRBJ2-7	CASSPGLAESEQYF	TGTGCCAGCTCACCGGGACTAGCGGAATCCGAGCAGTACTTC
once	TRBV25-1	NA	TRBJ2-3	CASSEPGKDTQYF	TGTGCCAGCAGTGAGCCAGGAAAGGATACGCAGTATTTT
NA	TRBV9	TRBD1	TRBJ2-1	CASSTGQYNEQFF	TGTGCCAGCAGCACGGGACAGTACAATGAGCAGTTCTTC
few	TRBV1	NA	TRBJ2-1	CTTQRVEQFF	TGCACCACCCAGCGGGTTGAGCAGTTCTTC
NA	TRBV18	NA	TRBJ2-2	CASSPPGSGELFF	TGTGCCAGCTCACCTCCGGGCTCCGGGGAGCTGTTTTTT
once	TRBV29-1	TRBD1	TRBJ2-4	CSVEGGDRGSDIQYF	TGCAGCGTTGAAGGCGGGGACAGGGGCTCGGACATTCAGTACTTC
few	TRBV7-9	NA	TRBJ1-5	CASSKQNQPQHF	TGTGCCAGCAGCAAACAGAATCAGCCCCAGCATTTT
NA	TRBV7-9	NA	TRBJ2-7	CASGPRASSYEQYF	TGTGCCAGCGGGCCCAGGGCCAGCTCCTACGAGCAGTACTTC
NA	TRBV2	TRBD2	TRBJ2-7	CASRGWEGREQYF	TGTGCCAGCAGAGGGTGGGAGGGCCGGGAGCAGTACTTC
NA	TRBV5-6	NA	TRBJ2-2	CASSLKRRTGTGSFGELFF	TGTGCCAGCAGCTTAAAGAGGAGAACGGGAACGGGGAGTTTCGGGGAGCTGTTTTTT
NA	TRBV5-4	TRBD1	TRBJ2-7	CASSWWQGDEQYF	TGTGCCAGCAGCTGGTGGCAGGGGGACGAGCAGTACTTC
NA	TRBV9	NA	TRBJ2-1	CASSPDRGASYNEQFF	TGTGCCAGCAGCCCCGACCGGGGGGCCAGCTACAATGAGCAGTTCTTC
NA	TRBV9	NA	TRBJ2-3	CASNGAAGRGPDTQYF	TGTGCCAGCAACGGGGCGGCGGGACGGGGTCCAGATACGCAGTATTTT
once	TRBV5-1	NA	TRBJ2-3	CASSLGLTTDTQYF	TGCGCCAGCAGCTTGGGGCTCACCACAGATACGCAGTATTTT
NA	TRBV18	NA	TRBJ2-7	CASSPDRQTNEQYF	TGTGCCAGCTCACCAGATCGACAGACGAACGAGCAGTACTTC
NA	TRBV27	TRBD1	TRBJ1-1	CASSQGQIYERAFF	TGTGCCAGCAGCCAGGGACAGATTTATGAGAGAGCTTTCTTT
NA	TRBV6-6	NA	TRBJ2-7	CASSDHLTNNEQYF	TGTGCCAGCAGCGACCACCTTACTAACAACGAGCAGTACTTC
few	TRBV12-1	NA	TRBJ2-1	CASSPEPGQINNEQFF	TGTGCCAGCAGCCCAGAACCGGGACAGATTAACAATGAGCAGTTCTTC